This TCR beta chain is drawn from a study of blood T cells in healthy people across ages. The ends lost 3 bases at V and 2 bases at J; junction bases unmatched: 7. The V gene's germline CDR1 is MNHEY and CDR2 SMNVEV (reference sequence). CDR3 length: 16 residues. The authors ran a second PCR of 7 to 11 cycles using a sample-barcoded 5' primer and a J-beta primer mix. TCRdb passed the 5' RACE reads through MiXCR, listing each CDR3 protein once. Of approximately 820,000 distinct CDR3 sequences in the sample, approximately 44% were seen once. The receptor was isolated from a man between 60 and 75 years old in good health. The V and J genes are TRBV27 and TRBJ2-7, with 10 bases matching TRBD1. The sample consisted of blood. The chain's CDR3 is CASSLWDRGLTYEQYF. In nucleotides, the CDR3 is TGTGCCAGCAGTTTGTGGGACAGGGGATTGACCTACGAGCAGTACTTC.